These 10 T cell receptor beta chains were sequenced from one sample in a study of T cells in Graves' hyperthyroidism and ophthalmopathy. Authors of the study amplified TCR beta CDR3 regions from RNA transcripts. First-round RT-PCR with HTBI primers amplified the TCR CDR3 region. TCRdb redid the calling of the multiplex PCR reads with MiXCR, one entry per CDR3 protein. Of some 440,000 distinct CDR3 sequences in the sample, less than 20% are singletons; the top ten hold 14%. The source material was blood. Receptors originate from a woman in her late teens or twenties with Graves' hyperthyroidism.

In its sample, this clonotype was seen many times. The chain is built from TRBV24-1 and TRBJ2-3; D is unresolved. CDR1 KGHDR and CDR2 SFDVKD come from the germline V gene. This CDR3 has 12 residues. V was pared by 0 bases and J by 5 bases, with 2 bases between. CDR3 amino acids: CATSDLGDTQYF. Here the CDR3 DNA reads TGTGCCACCAGTGATTTGGGAGATACGCAGTATTTT.

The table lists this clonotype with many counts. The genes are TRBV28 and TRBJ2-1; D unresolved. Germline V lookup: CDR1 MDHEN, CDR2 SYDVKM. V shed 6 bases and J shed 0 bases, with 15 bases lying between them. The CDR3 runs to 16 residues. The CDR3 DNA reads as TGTGCCAGCAGCCCTTCGACGGAAAACTCCTACAATGAGCAGTTCTTC. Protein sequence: CASSPSTENSYNEQFF. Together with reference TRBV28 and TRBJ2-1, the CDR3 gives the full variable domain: DVKVTQSSRYLVKRTGEKVFLECVQDMDHENMFWYRQDPGLGLRLIYFSYDVKMKEKGDIPEGYSVSREKKERFSLILESASTNQTSMYLCASSPSTENSYNEQFFGPGTRLTVL.

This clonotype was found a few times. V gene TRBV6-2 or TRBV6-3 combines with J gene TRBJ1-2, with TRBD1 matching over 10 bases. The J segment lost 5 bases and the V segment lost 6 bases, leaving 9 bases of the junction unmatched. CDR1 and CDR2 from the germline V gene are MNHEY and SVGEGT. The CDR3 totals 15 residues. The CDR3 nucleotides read TGTGCCAGCAGCTCACCGGGACAGGGGTCATATGGCTACACCTTC. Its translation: CASSSPGQGSYGYTF.

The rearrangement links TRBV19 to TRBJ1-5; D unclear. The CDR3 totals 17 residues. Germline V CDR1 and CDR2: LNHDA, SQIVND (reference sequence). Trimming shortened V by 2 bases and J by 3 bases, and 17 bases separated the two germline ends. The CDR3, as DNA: TGTGCCAGTAGTATATTTGGTGGGTCGCTGAACAATCAGCCCCAGCATTTT. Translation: CASSIFGGSLNNQPQHF.

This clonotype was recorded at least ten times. In DNA form, the CDR3 reads TGCAGTGCTCAAGCGGGAGGTGGCAATGAGCAGTTCTTC. It encodes CSAQAGGGNEQFF. This chain uses TRBV20-1 with TRBJ2-1; TRBD2 matches at 9 bases. The CDR3 covers 13 residues. Germline loops: CDR1 DFQATT, CDR2 SNEGSKA (reference sequence). J lost 6 bases, V lost 5 bases, and 5 bases had no gene match.

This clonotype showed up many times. CDR3 sequence: CASSDRGQPQHF. CDR3 nucleotides: TGTGCCAGCAGCGATAGGGGTCAGCCCCAGCATTTT. This rearrangement joins TRBV28 to TRBJ1-5; possible D gene TRBD1, 5 bases. Trimming removed 6 bases from V and 6 bases from J, with 9 bases in between. CDR3 length: 12 amino acids. CDR1 is MDHEN and CDR2 is SYDVKM in the germline V gene. Drawing the rest from reference TRBV28 and TRBJ1-5, the complete variable domain is DVKVTQSSRYLVKRTGEKVFLECVQDMDHENMFWYRQDPGLGLRLIYFSYDVKMKEKGDIPEGYSVSREKKERFSLILESASTNQTSMYLCASSDRGQPQHFGDGTRLSIL.

This CDR3 reads CASSDPGTGLSEKLFF. CDR3 nucleotide sequence: TGTGCCAGCAGTGATCCTGGGACAGGCCTCAGCGAAAAACTGTTTTTT. This rearrangement joins TRBV27 to TRBJ1-4; TRBD1 agrees at 8 bases. CDR1 and CDR2 (germline): MNHEY, SMNVEV (reference sequence). The CDR3 covers 16 residues. Germline trimming cut 5 bases from V and 8 bases from J; bases unmatched to any gene: 13.

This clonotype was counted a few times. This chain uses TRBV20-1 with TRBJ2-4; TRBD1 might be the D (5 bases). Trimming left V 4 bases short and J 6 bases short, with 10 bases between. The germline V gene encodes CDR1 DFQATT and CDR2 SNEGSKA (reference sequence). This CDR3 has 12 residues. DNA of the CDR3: TGCAGTGCTATGTCCCAGGGAAACATTCAGTACTTC. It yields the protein CSAMSQGNIQYF.

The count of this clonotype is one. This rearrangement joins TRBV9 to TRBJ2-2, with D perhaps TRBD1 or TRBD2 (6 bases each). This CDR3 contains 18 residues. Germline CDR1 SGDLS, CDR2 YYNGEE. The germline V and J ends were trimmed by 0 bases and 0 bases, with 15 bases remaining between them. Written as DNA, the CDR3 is TGTGCCAGCAGCGTAGGTCCGGGGGCCCTAACGAACACCGGGGAGCTGTTTTTT. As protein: CASSVGPGALTNTGELFF.

This CDR3 is CASAGTGRTEAFF. The CDR3 nucleotides are TGCGCCAGTGCCGGGACAGGGCGCACTGAAGCTTTCTTT. The gene calls are TRBV10-2 and TRBJ1-1, with TRBD1 identical over 9 bases. CDR3 length: 13 residues. The germline V gene encodes CDR1 WSHSY and CDR2 SAAADI. The trim removed 9 bases at V and 4 bases at J, leaving 6 bases unmatched.